The clone carrying this T cell receptor beta chain was found a few times. What it recognizes is unknown. The CDR3 contains 12 residues. Germline CDR1 reads MNHEY; CDR2 reads SVGEGT. V was clipped by 4 bases and J by 6 bases, with 9 bases between them. The sample belongs to a study of early T cells in non-severe SARS-CoV-2 infection. MiXCR was run by TCRdb on the 5' RACE reads, yielding one entry per CDR3 protein. Of 55,000 to 70,000 distinct CDR3 sequences in the sample, about 4.9% were seen once. Study-wide results and caveats: Missing private and CD4 specificities, VDJdb matching favored anti-spike CD8 responses.

This material consisted of whole blood, taken at baseline. The chain recombines TRBV6-2 or TRBV6-3 with TRBJ2-5; D uncertain. This receptor was obtained from an adult who was a healthcare worker with PCR-confirmed SARS-CoV-2 infection or an uninfected control (not recorded which). The donor label of this sample is uncertain. Written as DNA, the CDR3 is TGTGCCAGCAGTTTTTACGGACAGACCCAGTACTTC. It translates to CASSFYGQTQYF.